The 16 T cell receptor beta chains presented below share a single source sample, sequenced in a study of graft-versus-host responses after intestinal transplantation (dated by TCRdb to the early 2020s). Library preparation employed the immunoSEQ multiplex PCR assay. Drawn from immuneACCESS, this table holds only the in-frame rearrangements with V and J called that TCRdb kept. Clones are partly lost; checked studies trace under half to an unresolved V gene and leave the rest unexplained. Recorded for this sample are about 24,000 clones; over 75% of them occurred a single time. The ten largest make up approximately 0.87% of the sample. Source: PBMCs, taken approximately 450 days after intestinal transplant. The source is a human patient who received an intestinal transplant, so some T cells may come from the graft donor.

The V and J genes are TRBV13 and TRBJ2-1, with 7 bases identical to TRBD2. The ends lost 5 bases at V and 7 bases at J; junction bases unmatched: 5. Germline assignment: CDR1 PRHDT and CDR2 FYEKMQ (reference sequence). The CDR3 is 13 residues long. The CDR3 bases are TGTGCCAGCAGCCCAATTAGCGGGAATGAGCAGTTCTTC. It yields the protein CASSPISGNEQFF.

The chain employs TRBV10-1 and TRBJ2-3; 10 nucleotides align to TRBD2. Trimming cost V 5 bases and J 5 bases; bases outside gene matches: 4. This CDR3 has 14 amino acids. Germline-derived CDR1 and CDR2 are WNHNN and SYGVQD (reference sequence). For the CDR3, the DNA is TGCGCCAGCAGTCCTAGCGGGAGTGAAGATACGCAGTATTTT. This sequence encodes CASSPSGSEDTQYF.

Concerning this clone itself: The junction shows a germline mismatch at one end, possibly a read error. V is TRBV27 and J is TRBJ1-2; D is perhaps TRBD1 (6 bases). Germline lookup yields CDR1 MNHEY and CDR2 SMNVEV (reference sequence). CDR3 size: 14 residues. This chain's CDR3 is CAGSFFRNDRYPTF. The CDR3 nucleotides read TGTGCCGGCAGTTTCTTTAGGAACGACAGGTATCCCACCTTC.

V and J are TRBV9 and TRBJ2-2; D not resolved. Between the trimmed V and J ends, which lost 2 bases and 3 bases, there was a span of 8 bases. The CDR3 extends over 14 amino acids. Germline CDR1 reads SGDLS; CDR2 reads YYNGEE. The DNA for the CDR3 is TGTGCCAGCAGCGTCGAAATTTACACCGGGGAGCTGTTTTTT. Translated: CASSVEIYTGELFF.

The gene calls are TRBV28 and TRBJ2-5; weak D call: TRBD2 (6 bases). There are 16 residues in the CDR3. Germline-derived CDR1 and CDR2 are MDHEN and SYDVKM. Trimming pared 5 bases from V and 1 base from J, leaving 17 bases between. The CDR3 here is CASSPPQVGGQETQYF. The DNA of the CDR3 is TGTGCCAGCAGTCCCCCACAGGTGGGAGGCCAAGAGACCCAGTACTTC.

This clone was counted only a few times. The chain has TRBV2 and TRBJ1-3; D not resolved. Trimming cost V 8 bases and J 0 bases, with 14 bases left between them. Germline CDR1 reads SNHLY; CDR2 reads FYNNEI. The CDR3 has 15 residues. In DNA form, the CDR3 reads TGTGCCAGCGGAAAGGAGTCGAGCTCTGGAAACACCATATATTTT. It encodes CASGKESSSGNTIYF. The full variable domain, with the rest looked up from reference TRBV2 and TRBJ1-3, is EPEVTQTPSHQVTQMGQEVILRCVPISNHLYFYWYRQILGQKVEFLVSFYNNEISEKSEIFDDQFSVERPDGSNFTLKIRSTKLEDSAMYFCASGKESSSGNTIYFGEGSWLTVV.

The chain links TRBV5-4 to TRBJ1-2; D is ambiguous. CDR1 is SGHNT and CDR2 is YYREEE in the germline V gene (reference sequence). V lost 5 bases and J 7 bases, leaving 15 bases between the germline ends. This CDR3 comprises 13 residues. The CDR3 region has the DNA TGTGCCAGCAGATCCGACCCCGAGAGTGGCTACACCTTC. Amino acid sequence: CASRSDPESGYTF.

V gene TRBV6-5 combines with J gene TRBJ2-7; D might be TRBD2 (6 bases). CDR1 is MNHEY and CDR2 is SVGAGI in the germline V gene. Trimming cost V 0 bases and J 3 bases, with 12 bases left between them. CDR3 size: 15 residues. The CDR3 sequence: CASSYSPGTYYEQYF. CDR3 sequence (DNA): TGTGCCAGCAGTTACTCTCCTGGGACTTACTACGAGCAGTACTTC.

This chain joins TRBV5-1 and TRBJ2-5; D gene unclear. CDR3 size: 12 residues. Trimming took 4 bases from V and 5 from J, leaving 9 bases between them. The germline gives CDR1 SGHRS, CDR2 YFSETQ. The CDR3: CASSPNRETQYF. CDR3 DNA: TGCGCCAGCAGCCCAAATCGGGAGACCCAGTACTTC.

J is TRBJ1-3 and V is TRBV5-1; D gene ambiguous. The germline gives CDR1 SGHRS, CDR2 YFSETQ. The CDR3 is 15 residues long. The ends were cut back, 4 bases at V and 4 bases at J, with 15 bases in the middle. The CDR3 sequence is CASSVGVPGGNTIYF. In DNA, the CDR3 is TGCGCCAGCAGCGTCGGAGTGCCCGGAGGAAACACCATATATTTT.

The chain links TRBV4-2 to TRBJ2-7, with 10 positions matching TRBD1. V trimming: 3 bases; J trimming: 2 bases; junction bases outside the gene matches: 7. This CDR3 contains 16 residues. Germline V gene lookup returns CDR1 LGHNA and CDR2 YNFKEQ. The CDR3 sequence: CASSHPGTGVPYEQYF. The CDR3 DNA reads TGTGCCAGCAGCCATCCCGGGACAGGGGTCCCCTACGAGCAGTACTTC.

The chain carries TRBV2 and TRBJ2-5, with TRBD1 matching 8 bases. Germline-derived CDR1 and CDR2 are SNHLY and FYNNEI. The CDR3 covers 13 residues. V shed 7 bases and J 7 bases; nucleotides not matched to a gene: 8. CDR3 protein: CASNPGQGRTQYF. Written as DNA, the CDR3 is TGTGCCAGCAACCCAGGACAGGGTCGGACCCAGTACTTC.

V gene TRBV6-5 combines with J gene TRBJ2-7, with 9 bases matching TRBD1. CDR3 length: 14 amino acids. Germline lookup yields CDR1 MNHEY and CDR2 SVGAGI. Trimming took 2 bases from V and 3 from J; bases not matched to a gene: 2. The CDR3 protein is CASSYRDRVYEQYF. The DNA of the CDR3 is TGTGCCAGCAGTTACCGGGACAGGGTCTACGAGCAGTACTTC.

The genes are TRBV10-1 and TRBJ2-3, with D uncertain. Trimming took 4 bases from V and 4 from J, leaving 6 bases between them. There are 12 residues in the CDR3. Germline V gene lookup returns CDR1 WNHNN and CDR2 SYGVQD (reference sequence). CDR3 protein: CASSGGPDTQYF. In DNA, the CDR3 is TGCGCCAGCAGTGGCGGACCAGATACGCAGTATTTT.

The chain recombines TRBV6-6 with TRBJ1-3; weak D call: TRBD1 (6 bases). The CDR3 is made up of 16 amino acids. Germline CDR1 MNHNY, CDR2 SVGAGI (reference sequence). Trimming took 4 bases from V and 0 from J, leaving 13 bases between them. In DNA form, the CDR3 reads TGTGCCAGCAGTTCCGGGGGACATAGCTCTGGAAACACCATATATTTT. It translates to CASSSGGHSSGNTIYF.

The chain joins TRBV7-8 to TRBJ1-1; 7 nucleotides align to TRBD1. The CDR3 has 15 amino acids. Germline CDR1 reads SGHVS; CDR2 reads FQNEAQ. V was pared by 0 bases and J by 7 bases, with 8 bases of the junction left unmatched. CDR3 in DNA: TGTGCCAGCAGCTTAGCCCTACAGGGGCACTATGAAGCTTTCTTT. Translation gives CASSLALQGHYEAFF.